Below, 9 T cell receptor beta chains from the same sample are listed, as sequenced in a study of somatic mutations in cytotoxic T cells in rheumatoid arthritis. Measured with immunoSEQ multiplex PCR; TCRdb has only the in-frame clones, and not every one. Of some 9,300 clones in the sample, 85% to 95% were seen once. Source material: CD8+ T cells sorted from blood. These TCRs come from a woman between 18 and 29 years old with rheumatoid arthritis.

CDR3 amino acids: CASSGERGAYNEQFF. CDR3 DNA sequence: TGTGCCAGCAGCGGGGAGCGGGGCGCGTACAATGAGCAGTTCTTC. This chain uses TRBV7-6 with TRBJ2-1; TRBD2 aligns across 7 bases. The CDR3 covers 15 residues. Per germline, CDR1 SGHVS and CDR2 FNYEAQ. Trimming cost V 5 bases and J 4 bases; bases outside gene matches: 8.

The CDR3 region is CALRQADNQPQHF. For the CDR3, the DNA is TGTGCCCTACGACAGGCCGACAATCAGCCCCAGCATTTT. The rearrangement uses TRBV10-3 and TRBJ1-5; a weak D match, TRBD1 (6 bases). Germline loops: CDR1 ENHRY, CDR2 SYGVKD. The CDR3 extends over 13 amino acids. V was trimmed by 11 bases and J by 3 bases, leaving 14 bases between them.

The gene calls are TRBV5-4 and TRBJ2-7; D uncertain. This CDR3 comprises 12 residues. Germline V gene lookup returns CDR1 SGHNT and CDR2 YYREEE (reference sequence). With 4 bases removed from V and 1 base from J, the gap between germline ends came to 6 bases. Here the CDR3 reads CASSPSSYEQYF. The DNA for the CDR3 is TGTGCCAGCAGCCCCAGTTCCTACGAGCAGTACTTC.

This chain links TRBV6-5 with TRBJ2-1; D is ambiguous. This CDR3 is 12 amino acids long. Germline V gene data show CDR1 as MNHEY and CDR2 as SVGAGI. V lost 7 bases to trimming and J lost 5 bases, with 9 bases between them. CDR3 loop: CASTRRDNEQFF. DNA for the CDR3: TGTGCCAGCACACGTCGGGACAATGAGCAGTTCTTC.

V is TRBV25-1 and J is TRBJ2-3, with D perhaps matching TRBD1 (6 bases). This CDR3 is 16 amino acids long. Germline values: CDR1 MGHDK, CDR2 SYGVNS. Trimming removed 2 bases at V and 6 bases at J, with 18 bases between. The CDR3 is CASSEETGNVSDTQYF. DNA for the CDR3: TGTGCCAGCAGTGAAGAGACAGGAAATGTTTCGGATACGCAGTATTTT.

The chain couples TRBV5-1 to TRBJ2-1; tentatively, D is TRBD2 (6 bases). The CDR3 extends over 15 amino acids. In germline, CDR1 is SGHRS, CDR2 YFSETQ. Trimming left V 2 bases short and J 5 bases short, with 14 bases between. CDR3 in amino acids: CASSFRDSENNEQFF. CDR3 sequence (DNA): TGCGCCAGCAGCTTCCGGGACTCGGAAAACAATGAGCAGTTCTTC.

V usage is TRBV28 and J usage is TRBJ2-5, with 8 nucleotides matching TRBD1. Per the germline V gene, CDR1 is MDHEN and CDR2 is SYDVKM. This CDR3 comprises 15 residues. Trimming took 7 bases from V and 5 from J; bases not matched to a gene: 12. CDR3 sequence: CASIPRTGLEETQYF. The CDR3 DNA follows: TGTGCCAGCATCCCCCGGACAGGGTTAGAGGAGACCCAGTACTTC.

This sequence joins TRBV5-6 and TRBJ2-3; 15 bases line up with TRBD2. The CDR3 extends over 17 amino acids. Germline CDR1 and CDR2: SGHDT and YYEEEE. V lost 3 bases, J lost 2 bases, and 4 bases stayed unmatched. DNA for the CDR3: TGTGCCAGCAGCTCCGGGACTAGCGGGGGGTACACAGATACGCAGTATTTT. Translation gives CASSSGTSGGYTDTQYF.

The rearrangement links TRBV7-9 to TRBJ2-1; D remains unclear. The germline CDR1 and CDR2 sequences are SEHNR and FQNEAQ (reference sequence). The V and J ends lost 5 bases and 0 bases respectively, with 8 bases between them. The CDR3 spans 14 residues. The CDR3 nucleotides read TGTGCCAGCAGCGACTTCGACTCCTACAATGAGCAGTTCTTC. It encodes CASSDFDSYNEQFF.